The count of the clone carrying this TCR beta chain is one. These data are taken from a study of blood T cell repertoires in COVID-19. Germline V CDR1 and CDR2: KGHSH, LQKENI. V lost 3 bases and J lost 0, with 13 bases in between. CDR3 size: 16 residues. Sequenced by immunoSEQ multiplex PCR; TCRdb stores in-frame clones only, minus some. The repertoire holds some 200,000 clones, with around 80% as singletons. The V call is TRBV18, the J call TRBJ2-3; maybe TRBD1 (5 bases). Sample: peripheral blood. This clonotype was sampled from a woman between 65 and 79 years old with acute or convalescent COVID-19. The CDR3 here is CASSPLGQTSTDTQYF. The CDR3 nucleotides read TGTGCCAGCTCACCTCTTGGACAAACTAGCACAGATACGCAGTATTTT.